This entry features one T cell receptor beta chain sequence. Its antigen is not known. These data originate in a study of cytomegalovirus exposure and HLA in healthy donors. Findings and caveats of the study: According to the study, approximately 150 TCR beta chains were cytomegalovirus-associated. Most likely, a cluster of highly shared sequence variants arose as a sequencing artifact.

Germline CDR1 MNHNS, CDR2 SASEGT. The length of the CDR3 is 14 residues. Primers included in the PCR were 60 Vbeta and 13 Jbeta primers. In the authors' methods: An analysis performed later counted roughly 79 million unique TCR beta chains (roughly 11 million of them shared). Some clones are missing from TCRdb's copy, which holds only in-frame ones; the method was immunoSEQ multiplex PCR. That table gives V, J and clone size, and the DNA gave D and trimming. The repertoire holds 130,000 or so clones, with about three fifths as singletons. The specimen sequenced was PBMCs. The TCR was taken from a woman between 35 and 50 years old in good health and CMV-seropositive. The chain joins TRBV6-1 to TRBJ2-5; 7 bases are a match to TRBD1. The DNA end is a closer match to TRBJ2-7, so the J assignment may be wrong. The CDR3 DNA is TGTGCCAGCAGTGAACAGGGGGTCACCTACGAGCAGTACTTC. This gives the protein CASSEQGVTYEQYF.